A selection of T cell receptor beta chains follows, all from one sample in a study of immune heterogeneity within non-small cell lung tumors. TCRdb reprocessed the multiplex PCR reads via MiXCR and lists one record per CDR3 protein. The sample lists fewer than 25,000 distinct CDR3 sequences, roughly 30% occurring once. Sequenced: lung tumor tissue. These receptors came from a man in his forties or fifties with non-small cell lung cancer. CDR3s include the opening cysteine and the closing phenylalanine or tryptophan. Fields, in order: clone size, CDR3 length, V gene, J gene, D gene, CDR3 DNA, CDR3 protein. The D gene is left open where the match is weak. Clone size, where shown, is once, few, many, or a class for clones that have expanded.

abundance: many; len: 13; v_gene: TRBV5-1; j_gene: TRBJ1-3; d_gene: -; CDR3nt: TGCGCCAGCAGCCTTGGGGGTGGAAACACCATATATTTT; CDR3aa: CASSLGGGNTIYF
abundance: few; len: 11; v_gene: TRBV20-1; j_gene: TRBJ2-1; d_gene: -; CDR3nt: TGCAGTGCTAGCTTCACCAATGAGCAGTTCTTC; CDR3aa: CSASFTNEQFF
abundance: few; len: 14; v_gene: TRBV2; j_gene: TRBJ2-1; d_gene: -; CDR3nt: TGTGCCAGCAGGGATACAGGGCCCCACAATGAGCAGTTCTTC; CDR3aa: CASRDTGPHNEQFF
abundance: once; len: 18; v_gene: TRBV5-4; j_gene: TRBJ2-7; d_gene: TRBD2; CDR3nt: TGTGCCAGCAGCTGGGGTGGCCTAGCGGGAGGAAACCACTACGAGCAGTACTTC; CDR3aa: CASSWGGLAGGNHYEQYF
abundance: medium-sized; len: 15; v_gene: TRBV2; j_gene: TRBJ2-7; d_gene: -; CDR3nt: TGTGCCAGCACCACCCAGGGGGGGTTAGTCTACGAGCAGTACTTC; CDR3aa: CASTTQGGLVYEQYF
abundance: many; len: 17; v_gene: TRBV12-3/TRBV12-4; j_gene: TRBJ2-6; d_gene: TRBD1; CDR3nt: TGTGCCAGCAGTCCGAGACAGGGTACCTCTGGGGCCAACGTCCTGACTTTC; CDR3aa: CASSPRQGTSGANVLTF
abundance: many; len: 11; v_gene: TRBV30; j_gene: TRBJ2-3; d_gene: -; CDR3nt: TGTGCCTGGAGGGGGTCATATACGCAGTATTTT; CDR3aa: CAWRGSYTQYF
abundance: -; len: 15; v_gene: TRBV19; j_gene: TRBJ2-7; d_gene: TRBD2; CDR3nt: TGTGCCAGTAGTATCTTTGGGACTAGCCAAAGCGAGCAGTACTTC; CDR3aa: CASSIFGTSQSEQYF
abundance: few; len: 14; v_gene: TRBV5-1; j_gene: TRBJ2-7; d_gene: -; CDR3nt: TGCGCCAGCAGACCCGGGACACTGTCCTACGAGCAGTACTTC; CDR3aa: CASRPGTLSYEQYF
abundance: many; len: 16; v_gene: TRBV27; j_gene: TRBJ2-2; d_gene: -; CDR3nt: TGTGCCAGCAGTTTCTCCATGGGTCCAAACACCGGGGAGCTGTTTTTT; CDR3aa: CASSFSMGPNTGELFF
abundance: many; len: 13; v_gene: TRBV6-1; j_gene: TRBJ1-1; d_gene: -; CDR3nt: TGTGCCAGCAGTTTTGAACTGAGGAGCGAAGCTTTCTTT; CDR3aa: CASSFELRSEAFF
abundance: few; len: 13; v_gene: TRBV10-3; j_gene: TRBJ2-1; d_gene: -; CDR3nt: TGTGCCATCAGTCCTGGACCGAGGGATGAGCAGTTCTTC; CDR3aa: CAISPGPRDEQFF
abundance: few; len: 15; v_gene: TRBV6-2/TRBV6-3; j_gene: TRBJ2-5; d_gene: -; CDR3nt: TGTGCCAGCAGTTATATCCCAAGCACCCAAGAGACCCAGTACTTC; CDR3aa: CASSYIPSTQETQYF
abundance: many; len: 12; v_gene: TRBV10-3; j_gene: TRBJ2-7; d_gene: -; CDR3nt: TGTGCCATCAGTGAGTCGGGGTACGAGCAGTACTTC; CDR3aa: CAISESGYEQYF
abundance: many; len: 13; v_gene: TRBV2; j_gene: TRBJ1-5; d_gene: -; CDR3nt: TGTGCCAGCAGCGTGAGTCGAAATCAGCCCCAGCATTTT; CDR3aa: CASSVSRNQPQHF
abundance: many; len: 15; v_gene: TRBV7-8; j_gene: TRBJ1-4; d_gene: -; CDR3nt: TGTGCCAGCAGCTTAGGGACAACCAATCGGGGAAAACTGTTTTTT; CDR3aa: CASSLGTTNRGKLFF
abundance: medium-sized; len: 16; v_gene: TRBV11-2; j_gene: TRBJ2-7; d_gene: TRBD2; CDR3nt: TGTGCCAGCAGCTGGAACACAGCGGGAGGGGGTCTCGAGCAGTACTTC; CDR3aa: CASSWNTAGGGLEQYF
abundance: many; len: 13; v_gene: TRBV5-1; j_gene: TRBJ1-2; d_gene: -; CDR3nt: TGCGCCAGCAGACCCAGCCCTAACTATGGCTACACCTTC; CDR3aa: CASRPSPNYGYTF
abundance: many; len: 13; v_gene: TRBV6-1; j_gene: TRBJ2-1; d_gene: -; CDR3nt: TGTGCCAGCAGTGAGACATGGGTGGCTGAGCAGTTCTTC; CDR3aa: CASSETWVAEQFF
abundance: few; len: 14; v_gene: TRBV18; j_gene: TRBJ2-3; d_gene: -; CDR3nt: TGTGCCAGCTCACCACCGGGAGTAACAGATACGCAGTATTTT; CDR3aa: CASSPPGVTDTQYF
abundance: -; len: 13; v_gene: TRBV18; j_gene: TRBJ1-6; d_gene: -; CDR3nt: TGTGCCGGCTCACCGATGCGTGATTCACCCCTCCACTTT; CDR3aa: CAGSPMRDSPLHF
abundance: -; len: 13; v_gene: TRBV5-6; j_gene: TRBJ2-1; d_gene: TRBD2; CDR3nt: TGTGCCAGCAGAAACACGGGACTAGCGGCGGAGTTCTTC; CDR3aa: CASRNTGLAAEFF
abundance: -; len: 12; v_gene: TRBV7-9; j_gene: TRBJ2-1; d_gene: -; CDR3nt: TGTGCCAGCAGCTTAGCGGTGGAGGAGCAGTTCTTC; CDR3aa: CASSLAVEEQFF
abundance: -; len: 15; v_gene: TRBV30; j_gene: TRBJ1-2; d_gene: -; CDR3nt: TGTGCCTGGATTATGGGGGGGGATGGTGGCTATGGCTACACCTTC; CDR3aa: CAWIMGGDGGYGYTF
abundance: -; len: 15; v_gene: TRBV4-2; j_gene: TRBJ2-3; d_gene: TRBD1; CDR3nt: TGTGCCAGCAGCCAAGCACAGGGGGCGCTTGATACGCAGTATTTT; CDR3aa: CASSQAQGALDTQYF
abundance: few; len: 16; v_gene: TRBV15; j_gene: TRBJ2-5; d_gene: TRBD2; CDR3nt: TGTGCCACCAGCAGGGATTTAGCGGGAGCTGGAGAGACCCAGTACTTC; CDR3aa: CATSRDLAGAGETQYF
abundance: few; len: 12; v_gene: TRBV7-9; j_gene: TRBJ1-1; d_gene: -; CDR3nt: TGTGCCAGCAGCTTCTCGAACACTGAAGCTTTCTTT; CDR3aa: CASSFSNTEAFF
abundance: -; len: 15; v_gene: TRBV7-8; j_gene: TRBJ2-7; d_gene: TRBD2; CDR3nt: TGTGCCAGCAGCCCCGGACTAGCGGGTGGCTACGAGCAGTACTTC; CDR3aa: CASSPGLAGGYEQYF
abundance: -; len: 14; v_gene: TRBV9; j_gene: TRBJ2-1; d_gene: -; CDR3nt: TGTGCCAGCAGCGTAGCTAACTCTGGGGGGGAGCAGTTCTTC; CDR3aa: CASSVANSGGEQFF
abundance: -; len: 15; v_gene: TRBV3-1; j_gene: TRBJ1-1; d_gene: TRBD1; CDR3nt: TGTGCCAGCAGCCAAGATCTAACAGGGGGTCTCCAAGCTTTCTTT; CDR3aa: CASSQDLTGGLQAFF
abundance: -; len: 18; v_gene: TRBV27; j_gene: TRBJ2-1; d_gene: -; CDR3nt: TGTGCCAGCAGTTTAAAATGGAGAGGGGTTTCCTCTTACAATGAGCAGTTCTTC; CDR3aa: CASSLKWRGVSSYNEQFF
abundance: medium-sized; len: 14; v_gene: TRBV6-1; j_gene: TRBJ2-2; d_gene: TRBD1; CDR3nt: TGTGCCACCCGGACAGGTGCGAACACCGGGGAGCTGTTTTTT; CDR3aa: CATRTGANTGELFF
abundance: medium-sized; len: 14; v_gene: TRBV24-1; j_gene: TRBJ2-1; d_gene: -; CDR3nt: TGTGCCACCAGTGATCCCGGACAACATAACGAGCAGTTCTTC; CDR3aa: CATSDPGQHNEQFF
abundance: -; len: 14; v_gene: TRBV20-1; j_gene: TRBJ2-5; d_gene: TRBD2; CDR3nt: TGCAGTGCTAGAGATCTGGCTAGCGGGAGCAGTGCGTACTTC; CDR3aa: CSARDLASGSSAYF
abundance: few; len: 16; v_gene: TRBV3-1; j_gene: TRBJ1-6; d_gene: -; CDR3nt: TGTGCCAGCAGCCAAGATCGGGGGGTTGGAAATTCACCCCTCCACTTT; CDR3aa: CASSQDRGVGNSPLHF
abundance: many; len: 14; v_gene: TRBV19; j_gene: TRBJ2-1; d_gene: TRBD1; CDR3nt: TGTGCCAGTATGACAGGGCCACTCTACAATGAGCAGTTCTTC; CDR3aa: CASMTGPLYNEQFF
abundance: medium-sized; len: 13; v_gene: TRBV28; j_gene: TRBJ1-6; d_gene: -; CDR3nt: TGTGCCAGCAGTTTCGACATCGTCTCACCCCTCCACTTT; CDR3aa: CASSFDIVSPLHF
abundance: medium-sized; len: 14; v_gene: TRBV27; j_gene: TRBJ1-5; d_gene: -; CDR3nt: TGTGCCAGCACCCCTCGGGGGGGCAATCAGCCCCAGCATTTT; CDR3aa: CASTPRGGNQPQHF
abundance: many; len: 15; v_gene: TRBV6-1; j_gene: TRBJ1-2; d_gene: -; CDR3nt: TGTGCCAGCAGTAAAGTTACTGAATTGCTCTATGGCTACACCTTC; CDR3aa: CASSKVTELLYGYTF
abundance: -; len: 15; v_gene: TRBV3-1; j_gene: TRBJ1-2; d_gene: -; CDR3nt: TGTGCCAGCAGCCAAGAGAGCAGGGACTGGTATGGCTACACCTTC; CDR3aa: CASSQESRDWYGYTF
abundance: many; len: 16; v_gene: TRBV24-1; j_gene: TRBJ2-3; d_gene: TRBD1; CDR3nt: TGTGCCACCAGTGATACGACAGGGAAAGGGACAGATACGCAGTATTTT; CDR3aa: CATSDTTGKGTDTQYF
abundance: many; len: 17; v_gene: TRBV3-1; j_gene: TRBJ2-7; d_gene: -; CDR3nt: TGTGCCAGCAGCCAACTTTTCGTGGGCAGAAGCTCCTACGAGCAGTACTTC; CDR3aa: CASSQLFVGRSSYEQYF
abundance: -; len: 14; v_gene: TRBV6-2/TRBV6-3; j_gene: TRBJ2-4; d_gene: -; CDR3nt: TGTGCCATCAGATTAGGCCCAGCCAAAAACATTCAGTACTTC; CDR3aa: CAIRLGPAKNIQYF
abundance: many; len: 15; v_gene: TRBV15; j_gene: TRBJ2-7; d_gene: -; CDR3nt: TGTGCCACCAGCACACAGAGGGGAAGCTCCTACGAGCAGTACTTC; CDR3aa: CATSTQRGSSYEQYF
abundance: many; len: 17; v_gene: TRBV7-3; j_gene: TRBJ2-2; d_gene: TRBD2; CDR3nt: TGTGCCAGCAGCTTACGGGGACTAGCGGTGAACACCGGGGAGCTGTTTTTT; CDR3aa: CASSLRGLAVNTGELFF
abundance: -; len: 15; v_gene: TRBV10-3; j_gene: TRBJ2-1; d_gene: -; CDR3nt: TGTGCCATCAGTTCCCATAGTGGACGGGAGAATGAGCAGTTCTTC; CDR3aa: CAISSHSGRENEQFF
abundance: many; len: 17; v_gene: TRBV9; j_gene: TRBJ2-4; d_gene: TRBD2; CDR3nt: TGTGCCAGCAGCCCCGGGGGGGGAGTTTTGGCCAAAAACATTCAGTACTTC; CDR3aa: CASSPGGGVLAKNIQYF
abundance: many; len: 13; v_gene: TRBV10-3; j_gene: TRBJ1-2; d_gene: -; CDR3nt: TGTGCCATCAGGCCGAACCTCACCCTTGGCTACACCTTC; CDR3aa: CAIRPNLTLGYTF
abundance: few; len: 14; v_gene: TRBV20-1; j_gene: TRBJ2-3; d_gene: -; CDR3nt: TGCAGTGCTAGAGGTTCAGCTAGCACAGATACGCAGTATTTT; CDR3aa: CSARGSASTDTQYF
abundance: many; len: 13; v_gene: TRBV6-1; j_gene: TRBJ2-3; d_gene: -; CDR3nt: TGTGCCAGCAGTTTGCGGGGTGCAGATACGCAGTATTTT; CDR3aa: CASSLRGADTQYF
abundance: -; len: 13; v_gene: TRBV4-1; j_gene: TRBJ1-1; d_gene: TRBD1; CDR3nt: TGCGCCAGCAGCCGCGTGGACAGGCATGGAGCTTTCTTT; CDR3aa: CASSRVDRHGAFF
abundance: many; len: 15; v_gene: TRBV27; j_gene: TRBJ2-2; d_gene: -; CDR3nt: TGTGCCAGCAGTCTTTCAGGGAGGTGGACCGGGGAGCTGTTTTTT; CDR3aa: CASSLSGRWTGELFF
abundance: -; len: 16; v_gene: TRBV11-1; j_gene: TRBJ2-1; d_gene: -; CDR3nt: TGTGCCAGCAGCTTAGCGTTGAATCCCTCCTACAATGAGCAGTTATTC; CDR3aa: CASSLALNPSYNEQLF
abundance: many; len: 14; v_gene: TRBV6-1; j_gene: TRBJ2-7; d_gene: -; CDR3nt: TGTGCCAGCAGTCCCTCTACAGGGTTGAACGAGCAGTACTTC; CDR3aa: CASSPSTGLNEQYF
abundance: few; len: 14; v_gene: TRBV3-1; j_gene: TRBJ1-2; d_gene: -; CDR3nt: TGTGCCAGCTCTTTATCGGGCCAGTTTTATGGCTACACCTTC; CDR3aa: CASSLSGQFYGYTF
abundance: many; len: 15; v_gene: TRBV14; j_gene: TRBJ1-2; d_gene: -; CDR3nt: TGTGCCAGCAGCCAAGACTATACAGGGTCCCTTGGCTACACCTTC; CDR3aa: CASSQDYTGSLGYTF
abundance: many; len: 13; v_gene: TRBV6-1; j_gene: TRBJ2-1; d_gene: TRBD2; CDR3nt: TGTGCCATCCGAAGCGGGAATTACAATGAGCAGTTCTTC; CDR3aa: CAIRSGNYNEQFF